This T cell receptor (beta chain) was captured by sequencing in a study of CD8+ T cells in alopecia areata. At the level of the study: Treated individuals took tofacitinib by mouth, 5 to 10 mg twice daily. The tofacitinib course ran for 6 to 18 months and was followed by 6 months off drug.

RNA extraction was followed by reverse transcription into cDNA, which acted as the sequencing template. TCRdb's table, derived via immunoSEQ multiplex PCR, lists solely in-frame clones and lacks some. The data show 160,000 or so clones, less than 65% seen once. Study findings and constraints: Lesional scalp exceeded normal scalp in clonality, especially in alopecia totalis/universalis.

It was from PBMCs that CD4+ and CD8+ T cells were sorted. This clone has just a few counts. Antigen specificity is unknown. Germline trimming cut 2 bases from V and 2 bases from J; bases unmatched to any gene: 6. The CDR3 is made up of 14 amino acids. The germline V gene encodes CDR1 SQVTM and CDR2 ANQGSEA. The sequence came from a human donor with alopecia areata. V gene TRBV29-1 combines with J gene TRBJ2-7; TRBD2 matches at 7 bases. The material sequenced was CD8+ T cells sorted from blood, taken at week 0. The CDR3 reads CSVETRGSAYEQYF. Here the CDR3 DNA reads TGCAGCGTTGAAACGCGGGGGAGTGCCTACGAGCAGTACTTC.